This TCR beta chain was obtained from a study of control samples from healthy donors and cancer patients. Germline CDR1 and CDR2: SGHTA and FQGNSA. V was shortened by 5 bases and J by 7 bases, with 12 bases between the two germline ends. This CDR3 contains 13 residues. Some clones are missing from TCRdb's copy, which holds only in-frame ones; the method was immunoSEQ multiplex PCR. The table includes 100,000 to 150,000 clones, over 75% detected once. The clonotype was recovered from a man aged 45-65 years in good health. The sample taken for sequencing was blood. The V gene is TRBV7-2, the J gene TRBJ1-3; D is possibly TRBD1 (5 bases). The CDR3 sequence is CASSPGLRNTIYF. The CDR3 nucleotides are TGTGCCAGCAGCCCAGGGCTTAGGAACACCATATATTTT.